The rows below give T cell receptor beta chains drawn from one sample of a study of OX40 agonist ivuxolimab in advanced cancers. Method: immunoSEQ multiplex PCR; TCRdb's copy keeps in-frame clones and lacks some. Among 100,000 or so clones listed, around 90% were seen once. Material: CD4+ or CD8+ T cells sorted from blood, obtained in a trial of the OX40 agonist ivuxolimab. The receptors derive from an adult with an advanced solid tumor such as melanoma, head and neck, liver or kidney cancer. Each CDR3 is given with its conserved first and last residue. The D gene is left open where the match is weak. The size field is filled for only some rows; it gives once, few, many or a size class.

D gene,clone size,V gene,J gene,CDR3 DNA,CDR3 protein
TRBD2,.,TRBV12-5,TRBJ2-5,TGTGCTAGTGGTTCCACCGTGCGGGGGGGCAGAGAGACCCAGTACTTC,CASGSTVRGGRETQYF
.,.,TRBV5-1,TRBJ2-7,TGCGCCAGCAGCTTGGGCGCGAGGGGGGACGAGCAGTACTTC,CASSLGARGDEQYF
.,.,TRBV30,TRBJ1-2,TGTGCCTGGAGCGGAACAGGGAGAGGCTACACCTTC,CAWSGTGRGYTF
.,.,TRBV6-5,TRBJ1-4,TGTGCTGCCCGGGGATCGGGTGAAAAACTGTTTTTT,CAARGSGEKLFF
TRBD1,.,TRBV2,TRBJ2-5,TGTGCCAGCAGTGAAGACAGGGGCCCCCAAGAGACCCAGTACTTC,CASSEDRGPQETQYF
TRBD1,.,TRBV19,TRBJ2-7,TGTGCCAGTAGTATGGGACAGGGGGGTCGCGAGCAGTACTTC,CASSMGQGGREQYF
.,.,TRBV7-7,TRBJ2-7,TGTGCCAGCAGCTTAGAGATAGCCTACGAGCAGTACTTC,CASSLEIAYEQYF
.,few,TRBV6-6,TRBJ2-3,TGTGCCAGCAGTCCCGTTGATACGCAGTATTTT,CASSPVDTQYF
.,.,TRBV19,TRBJ2-3,TGTGCCAGTAGCGGAGGGAAGGCAGATACGCAGTATTTT,CASSGGKADTQYF
.,.,TRBV30,TRBJ1-2,TGTGCCTGGACCCGGGGGGGTGGCTACACCTTC,CAWTRGGGYTF
.,.,TRBV2,TRBJ2-3,TGTGCCAGCAACCTTTTTGGAGATACGCAGTATTTT,CASNLFGDTQYF
.,.,TRBV7-9,TRBJ2-7,TGTGCCAGCAGCACTTACTACGAGCAGTACTTC,CASSTYYEQYF
TRBD2,.,TRBV7-8,TRBJ2-3,TGTGCCAGCAGCTTCGGCGGGGGGGGGCGCACAGATACGCAGTATTTT,CASSFGGGGRTDTQYF
.,.,TRBV18,TRBJ2-5,TGTGCCAGCTCACGCCTCCAAGAGACCCAGTACTTC,CASSRLQETQYF
.,.,TRBV11-2,TRBJ1-4,TGTGCCAGCAGCTTAGCACCCAATGAAAAACTGTTTTTT,CASSLAPNEKLFF
.,.,TRBV6-4,TRBJ1-2,TGTGCCAGCAGTGAGACAGCTACTAACTATGGCTACACCTTC,CASSETATNYGYTF
TRBD1,.,TRBV2,TRBJ1-2,TGTGCCAGCAGGACCTCAAACAGGGGAACGAGAGGCTACACCTTC,CASRTSNRGTRGYTF
TRBD1,few,TRBV6-1,TRBJ2-7,TGTGCCAGCAGCCCTAGGACAGGGGTAACCTACGAGCAGTACTTC,CASSPRTGVTYEQYF
TRBD2,once,TRBV18,TRBJ2-3,TGTGCCAGCTCACCGCCTAGCGGGGGGGCCGGGGGCACAGATACGCAGTATTTT,CASSPPSGGAGGTDTQYF
TRBD1,once,TRBV7-9,TRBJ1-2,TGTGCCAGCAGCAATTACAGGGGGCAGGGGTATGGCTACACCTTC,CASSNYRGQGYGYTF
.,.,TRBV19,TRBJ2-7,TGTGCCAGTAGTATAGCGGGGGCCAAACCCTACGAGCAGTACTTC,CASSIAGAKPYEQYF
.,.,TRBV19,TRBJ2-2,TGTGCCAGTAGTATACAAGGGGAAACCGGGGAGCTGTTTTTT,CASSIQGETGELFF
.,.,TRBV4-2,TRBJ2-2,TGTGCCAGCAGCCAAGAAAACCGCGTCGGGGAGCTGTTTTTT,CASSQENRVGELFF
.,.,TRBV9,TRBJ1-3,TGTGCCAGCAGCGTAGCTGACAGAGGAAACACCATATATTTT,CASSVADRGNTIYF
.,once,TRBV15,TRBJ1-6,TGTGCCACCAGCCGGTCGTCCAAGGATAATTCACCCCTCCACTTT,CATSRSSKDNSPLHF
.,.,TRBV9,TRBJ2-2,TGTGCCAGCTCCGGGACGGGAACCGGGGAGCTGTTTTTT,CASSGTGTGELFF
TRBD1,.,TRBV5-6,TRBJ2-3,TGTGCCAGCAGCTGGACAGGATCTAGCACAGATACGCAGTATTTT,CASSWTGSSTDTQYF
.,.,TRBV2,TRBJ2-1,TGTGCCAGTACGGGGCAGGGGTCCTACAATGAGCAGTTCTTC,CASTGQGSYNEQFF
TRBD2,.,TRBV6-1,TRBJ2-1,TGTGCCAGCAGTCCCCGGACTAGCGGGTACAATGAGCAGTTCTTC,CASSPRTSGYNEQFF
.,.,TRBV25-1,TRBJ2-2,TGTGCCAGCAGTGAAGGAGACAGGAACACCGGGGAGCTGTTTTTT,CASSEGDRNTGELFF
.,once,TRBV27,TRBJ1-5,TGTGCCAGCAGTTCTTCCCGACAGGCGAATAGCAATCAGCCCCAGCATTTT,CASSSSRQANSNQPQHF
.,.,TRBV19,TRBJ1-5,TGTGCCACCTCCCAGGGTCCCCCCCCTCAGCCCCAGCATTTT,CATSQGPPPQPQHF
.,.,TRBV6-5,TRBJ2-7,TGTGCCAGCAGTTACTCGAGAGGGGACCCTACGTTAGAGCAGTACTTC,CASSYSRGDPTLEQYF
TRBD1,.,TRBV7-8,TRBJ1-2,TGTGCCAGCAGCGCAGACAGGGGGCAGGCCTATGGCTACACCTTC,CASSADRGQAYGYTF
TRBD1,.,TRBV18,TRBJ2-2,TGTGCCAGCTCAACGGACAGGGGGCCTCCTCCGTCCGGGGAGCTGTTTTTT,CASSTDRGPPPSGELFF
TRBD1,.,TRBV7-6,TRBJ2-7,TGTGCCAGCAGCTCTTACAGGGGATCCTACGAGCAGTACTTC,CASSSYRGSYEQYF
.,.,TRBV30,TRBJ2-2,TGTGCCTGGAACTCCGGGACTTGGGCTACCGGGGAGCTGTTTTTT,CAWNSGTWATGELFF
TRBD2,.,TRBV19,TRBJ2-3,TGTGCCAGTAGTATTCTAGCGGGGGGGCTCACAGATACGCAGTATTTT,CASSILAGGLTDTQYF
TRBD2,.,TRBV4-2,TRBJ2-3,TGTGCCAGCAGCAGGACTAGCGGGGGGTCCACATATACGCAGTATTTT,CASSRTSGGSTYTQYF
TRBD2,.,TRBV2,TRBJ2-1,TGTGCCAGCAGCTTCGGGACTAGAGAGAATGAGCAGTTCTTC,CASSFGTRENEQFF
.,.,TRBV11-2,TRBJ1-1,TGTGCCAGCAGCTTATGGGGGGGGAACACTGAAGCTTTCTTT,CASSLWGGNTEAFF
TRBD1,.,TRBV5-5,TRBJ2-3,TGTGCCAGCAGCCCAAGACAGGGAATTACGACAGATACGCAGTATTTT,CASSPRQGITTDTQYF
.,.,TRBV10-1,TRBJ2-4,TGCGCCAGCAGTGAGTCAGCCGTGGGGTCCAAAAACATTCAGTACTTC,CASSESAVGSKNIQYF
.,.,TRBV27,TRBJ1-1,TGTGCCAGCAGACCTGAGCGGAGCGAGAACACTGAAGCTTTCTTT,CASRPERSENTEAFF
TRBD2,once,TRBV9,TRBJ2-3,TGTGCCAGCAGCCCTAGCGGGGGGCCGGGGACAGATACGCAGTATTTT,CASSPSGGPGTDTQYF
TRBD1,.,TRBV5-1,TRBJ1-2,TGCGCCAGCAGCTTGGGACAGGGAGGTAATGGCTACACCTTC,CASSLGQGGNGYTF
.,.,TRBV7-2,TRBJ2-7,TGTGCCAGCAGCTTTGCGGGTAGCTCCTACGAGCAGTACTTC,CASSFAGSSYEQYF
TRBD1,.,TRBV6-5,TRBJ2-1,TGTGCCAGCAGGTCCGGACAGGAGTTATACAATGAGCAGTTCTTC,CASRSGQELYNEQFF
TRBD2,.,TRBV5-1,TRBJ2-7,TGCGCCAGCAGCTTTACAGCGGGGGGGCCTTCTTCTGAGCAGTACTTC,CASSFTAGGPSSEQYF
.,.,TRBV25-1,TRBJ1-6,TGTGCCAGCACATCGGACACCAGCTCCTATAATTCACCCCTCCACTTT,CASTSDTSSYNSPLHF
.,few,TRBV7-2,TRBJ2-7,TGTGCCAGCAGCTTCCGGGACACATATCGCGAGCAGTACTTC,CASSFRDTYREQYF
TRBD1,.,TRBV2,TRBJ2-7,TGTGCCAGCAGCTCGGGACAGGGAATCTACGAGCAGTACTTC,CASSSGQGIYEQYF
TRBD2,.,TRBV7-3,TRBJ2-1,TGTGCCAGCAGCTCGACTAGCGGTCCCTACAATGAGCAGTTCTTC,CASSSTSGPYNEQFF
.,.,TRBV18,TRBJ1-1,TGTGCCAGCTCACCCAGGGGCCACACTGAAGCTTTCTTT,CASSPRGHTEAFF
.,.,TRBV7-2,TRBJ2-5,TGTGCCAGCAGCTTAGATGGGAGAGTCCAAGAGACCCAGTACTTC,CASSLDGRVQETQYF